This T cell receptor (beta chain) was captured by sequencing in a study of Graves' ophthalmopathy and Graves' hyperthyroidism. As to this clonotype: As yet, its antigen is unknown.

Notes on the study in general: This model predicted ophthalmopathy progression (sensitivity roughly 70%, specificity 72% to 85%). In blood appeared most of the expanded thyroid clonotypes whose frequency exceeded 0.001.

Germline values: CDR1 SGHVS, CDR2 FQNEAQ. This CDR3 spans 17 amino acids. Germline trimming cut 0 bases from V and 4 bases from J; bases unmatched to any gene: 5. The authors amplified TCR beta CDR3 regions from RNA transcripts. RT-PCR with HTBI primers came first, then second-round multiplex PCR. TCRdb re-derived calls from the multiplex PCR reads in MiXCR, one entry per CDR3 protein. This sample yields hundreds of thousands of distinct CDR3 sequences, of which 35% to 45% are seen a single time; 3% to 4% belongs to the top ten. This sequence joins TRBV7-8 and TRBJ2-6, with TRBD1 identical over 8 bases. Material: peripheral blood. This clonotype was obtained from an adult man with Graves' ophthalmopathy. The chain's CDR3 is CASSLAPGGMGANVLTF. DNA for the CDR3: TGTGCCAGCAGCTTAGCCCCAGGGGGCATGGGGGCCAACGTCCTGACTTTC.